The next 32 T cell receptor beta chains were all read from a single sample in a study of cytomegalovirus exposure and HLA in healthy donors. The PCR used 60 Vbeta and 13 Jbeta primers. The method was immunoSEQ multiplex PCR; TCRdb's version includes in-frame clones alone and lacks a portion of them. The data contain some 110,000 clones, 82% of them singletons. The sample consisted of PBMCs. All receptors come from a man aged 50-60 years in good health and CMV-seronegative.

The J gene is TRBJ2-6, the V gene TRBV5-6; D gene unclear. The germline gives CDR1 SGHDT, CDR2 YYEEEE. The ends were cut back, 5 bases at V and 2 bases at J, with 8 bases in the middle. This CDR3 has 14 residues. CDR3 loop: CASRLNPGANVLTF. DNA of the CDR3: TGTGCCAGCAGACTCAACCCTGGGGCCAACGTCCTGACTTTC.

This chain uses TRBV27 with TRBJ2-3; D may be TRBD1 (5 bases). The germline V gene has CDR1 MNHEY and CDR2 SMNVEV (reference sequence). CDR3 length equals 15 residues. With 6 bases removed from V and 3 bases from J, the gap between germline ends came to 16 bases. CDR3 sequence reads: CASSPRVRVTDTQYF. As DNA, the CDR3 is TGTGCCAGCAGCCCTAGGGTCAGGGTGACAGATACGCAGTATTTT.

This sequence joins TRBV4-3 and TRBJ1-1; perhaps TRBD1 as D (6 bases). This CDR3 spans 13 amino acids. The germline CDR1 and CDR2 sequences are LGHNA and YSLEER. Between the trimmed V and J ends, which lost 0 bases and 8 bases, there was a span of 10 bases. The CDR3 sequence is CASSQDPTGEAFF. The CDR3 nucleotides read TGCGCCAGCAGCCAAGATCCTACAGGGGAAGCTTTCTTT.

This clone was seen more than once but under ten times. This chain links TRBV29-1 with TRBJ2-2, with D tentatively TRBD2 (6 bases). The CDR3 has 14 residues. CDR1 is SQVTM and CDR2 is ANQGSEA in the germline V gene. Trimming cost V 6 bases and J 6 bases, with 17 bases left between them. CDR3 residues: CSVRLEIAPGELFF. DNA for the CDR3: TGCAGCGTCCGACTAGAAATAGCCCCCGGGGAGCTGTTTTTT.

The CDR3 DNA follows: TGTGCCAGTAGTATAAGGTCCAGGGAACAGTTCTTC. Amino acids: CASSIRSREQFF. The chain uses TRBV19 and TRBJ2-1; tentative D call: TRBD1 (5 bases). Germline V lookup: CDR1 LNHDA, CDR2 SQIVND (reference sequence). This CDR3 contains 12 residues. V was pared by 2 bases and J by 13 bases, with 12 bases between.

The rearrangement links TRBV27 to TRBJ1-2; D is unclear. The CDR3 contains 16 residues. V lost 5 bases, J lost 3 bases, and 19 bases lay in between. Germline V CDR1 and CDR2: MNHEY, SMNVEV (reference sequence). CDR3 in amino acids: CASSPSPGRDDYGYTF. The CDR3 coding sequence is TGTGCCAGCAGTCCCTCGCCGGGGAGGGATGACTATGGCTACACCTTC.

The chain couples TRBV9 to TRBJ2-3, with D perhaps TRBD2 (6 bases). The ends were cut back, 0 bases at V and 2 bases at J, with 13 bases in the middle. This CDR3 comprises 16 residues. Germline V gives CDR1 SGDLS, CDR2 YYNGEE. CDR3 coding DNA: TGTGCCAGCAGCGTAGAGGGTGCGGGAAACACAGATACGCAGTATTTT. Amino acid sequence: CASSVEGAGNTDTQYF.

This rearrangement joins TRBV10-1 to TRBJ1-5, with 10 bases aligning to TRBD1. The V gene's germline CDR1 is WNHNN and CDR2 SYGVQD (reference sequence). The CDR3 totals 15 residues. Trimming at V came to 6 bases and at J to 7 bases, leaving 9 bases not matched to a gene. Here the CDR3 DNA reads TGCGCCAGCAGCCAGGACAGGGGGATATGGCAGCCCCAGCATTTT. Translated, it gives CASSQDRGIWQPQHF.

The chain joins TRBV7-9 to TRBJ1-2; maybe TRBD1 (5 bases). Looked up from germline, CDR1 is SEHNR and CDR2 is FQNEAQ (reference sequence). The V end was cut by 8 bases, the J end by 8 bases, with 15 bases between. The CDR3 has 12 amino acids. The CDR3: CASGEAGRGYTF. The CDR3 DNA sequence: TGTGCCAGCGGGGAGGCAGGGAGAGGCTACACCTTC.

CDR3 DNA: TGTGCCAGCAGCCAGAGCCATACAGAACCGGGGGGGGACACTGAAGCTTTCTTT. Translated: CASSQSHTEPGGDTEAFF. The rearrangement uses TRBV16 and TRBJ1-1, with a tentative D call TRBD1 (5 bases). The CDR3 is 18 residues long. Germline V gene data show CDR1 as KGHSY and CDR2 as FQNENV. The V end lost 3 bases, the J end lost 3 bases, and 23 bases lay between the germline ends.

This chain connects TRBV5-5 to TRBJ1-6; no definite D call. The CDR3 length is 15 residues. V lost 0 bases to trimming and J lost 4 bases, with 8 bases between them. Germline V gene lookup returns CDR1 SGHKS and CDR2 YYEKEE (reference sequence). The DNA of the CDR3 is TGTGCCAGCAGCTTGGGTTCGGGATATAATTCACCCCTCCACTTT. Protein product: CASSLGSGYNSPLHF.

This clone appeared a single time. CDR3 in DNA: TGTGCCTGGAGTGGGCAGGGATCTTCTGGAAACACCATATATTTT. Translation gives CAWSGQGSSGNTIYF. The chain links TRBV30 to TRBJ1-3, with D maybe TRBD1 (5 bases). This CDR3 has 15 amino acids. Germline CDR1 reads GTSNPN; CDR2 reads SVGIG (reference sequence). Trimming left V 1 base short and J 1 base short, with 11 bases between.

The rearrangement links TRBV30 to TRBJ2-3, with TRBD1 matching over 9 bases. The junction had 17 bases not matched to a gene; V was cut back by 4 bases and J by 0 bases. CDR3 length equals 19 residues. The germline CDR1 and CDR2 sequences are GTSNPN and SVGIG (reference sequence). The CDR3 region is CAWNRRSGTGRRSTDTQYF. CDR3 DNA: TGTGCCTGGAACCGTCGATCCGGGACAGGGAGACGGAGCACAGATACGCAGTATTTT.

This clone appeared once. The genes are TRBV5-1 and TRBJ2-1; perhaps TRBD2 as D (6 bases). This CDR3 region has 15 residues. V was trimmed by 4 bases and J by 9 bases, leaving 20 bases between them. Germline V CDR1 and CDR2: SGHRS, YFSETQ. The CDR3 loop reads CASSPDRDFLFEQFF. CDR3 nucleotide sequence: TGCGCCAGCAGCCCTGACCGGGACTTCTTGTTTGAGCAGTTCTTC.

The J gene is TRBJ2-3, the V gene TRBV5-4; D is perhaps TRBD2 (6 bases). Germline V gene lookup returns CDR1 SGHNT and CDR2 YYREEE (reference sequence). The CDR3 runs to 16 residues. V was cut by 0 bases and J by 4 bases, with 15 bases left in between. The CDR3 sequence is CASSLARGLSPDTQYF. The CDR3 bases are TGTGCCAGCAGCTTGGCGCGGGGATTATCCCCAGATACGCAGTATTTT.

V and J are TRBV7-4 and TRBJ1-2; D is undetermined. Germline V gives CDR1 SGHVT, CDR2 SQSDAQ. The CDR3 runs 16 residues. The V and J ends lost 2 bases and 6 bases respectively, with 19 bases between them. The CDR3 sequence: CASSLRAAGIDDGYTF. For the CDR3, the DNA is TGTGCCAGCAGCTTAAGGGCGGCGGGGATAGATGATGGCTACACCTTC.

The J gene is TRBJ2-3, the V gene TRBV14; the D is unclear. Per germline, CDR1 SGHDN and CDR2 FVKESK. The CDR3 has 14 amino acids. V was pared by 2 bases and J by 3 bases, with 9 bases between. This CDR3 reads CASSQLPITDTQYF. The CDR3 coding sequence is TGTGCCAGCAGCCAATTGCCTATAACAGATACGCAGTATTTT.

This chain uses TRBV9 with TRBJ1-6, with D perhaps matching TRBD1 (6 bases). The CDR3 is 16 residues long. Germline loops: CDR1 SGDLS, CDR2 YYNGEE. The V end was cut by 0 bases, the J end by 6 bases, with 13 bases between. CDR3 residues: CASSVEAGDFNSPLHF. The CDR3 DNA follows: TGTGCCAGCAGCGTAGAGGCAGGGGATTTTAATTCACCCCTCCACTTT.

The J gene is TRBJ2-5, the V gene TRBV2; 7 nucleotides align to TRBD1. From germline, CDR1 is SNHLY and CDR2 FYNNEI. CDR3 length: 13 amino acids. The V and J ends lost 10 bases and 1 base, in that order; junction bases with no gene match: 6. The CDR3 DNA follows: TGTGCCACGCAGGGACAGCCCCAAGAGACCCAGTACTTC. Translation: CATQGQPQETQYF. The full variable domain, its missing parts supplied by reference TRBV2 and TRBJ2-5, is EPEVTQTPSHQVTQMGQEVILRCVPISNHLYFYWYRQILGQKVEFLVSFYNNEISEKSEIFDDQFSVERPDGSNFTLKIRSTKLEDSAMYFCATQGQPQETQYFGPGTRLLVL.

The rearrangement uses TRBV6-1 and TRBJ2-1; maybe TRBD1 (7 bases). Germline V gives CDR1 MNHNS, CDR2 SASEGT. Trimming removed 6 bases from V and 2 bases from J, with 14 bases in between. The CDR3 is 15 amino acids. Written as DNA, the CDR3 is TGTGCCAGCAGATCGACAGGGAGGCCCTACAATGAGCAGTTCTTC. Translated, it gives CASRSTGRPYNEQFF.

CDR3 nucleotides: TGTGCCAGCAGTGTCGGGCCGGGGGGGTCCTACAATGAGCAGTTCTTC. This encodes CASSVGPGGSYNEQFF. The chain employs TRBV6-4 and TRBJ2-1; 8 bases are a match to TRBD2. V trimming: 4 bases; J trimming: 1 base; junction bases outside the gene matches: 6. This CDR3 has 16 residues. Germline V lookup: CDR1 MRHNA, CDR2 SNTAGT.

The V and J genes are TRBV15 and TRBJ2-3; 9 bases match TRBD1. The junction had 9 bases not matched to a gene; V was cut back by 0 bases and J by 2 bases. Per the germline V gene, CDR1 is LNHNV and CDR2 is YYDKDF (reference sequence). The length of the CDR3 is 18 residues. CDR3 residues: CATSRDPHRGPDTDTQYF. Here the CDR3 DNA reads TGTGCCACCAGCAGAGACCCCCACAGGGGGCCGGACACAGATACGCAGTATTTT. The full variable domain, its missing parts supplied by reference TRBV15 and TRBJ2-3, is DAMVIQNPRYQVTQFGKPVTLSCSQTLNHNVMYWYQQKSSQAPKLLFHYYDKDFNNEADTPDNFQSRRPNTSFCFLDIRSPGLGDTAMYLCATSRDPHRGPDTDTQYFGPGTRLTVL.

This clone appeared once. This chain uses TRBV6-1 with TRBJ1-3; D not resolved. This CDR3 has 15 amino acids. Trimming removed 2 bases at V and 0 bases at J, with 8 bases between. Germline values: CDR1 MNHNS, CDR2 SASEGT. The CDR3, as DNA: TGTGCCAGCAGTGAATCCTATAACTCTGGAAACACCATATATTTT. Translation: CASSESYNSGNTIYF.

CDR3 sequence reads: CASSQDRQGNSPLHF. The CDR3 region has the DNA TGCGCCAGCAGCCAAGATCGACAGGGGAATTCACCCCTCCACTTT. The V and J genes are TRBV4-1 and TRBJ1-6, with TRBD1 identical over 8 bases. Germline CDR1 MGHRA, CDR2 YSYEKL. CDR3 length: 15 residues. J gave up 7 bases and V 0 bases, and 2 bases lay outside the gene matches.

In DNA form, the CDR3 reads TGTGCCAGTAGTTCCTCCGGGACTAGCGGGGCAGAGACCCAGTACTTC. Translating it yields CASSSSGTSGAETQYF. This chain connects TRBV19 to TRBJ2-5; the match to TRBD2 covers 13 bases. Germline V gene sequence: CDR1 LNHDA, CDR2 SQIVND (reference sequence). J was trimmed by 4 bases and V by 5 bases; bases with no gene match: 7. The CDR3 extends over 16 amino acids. Using reference TRBV19 and TRBJ2-5 for the parts outside the CDR3, the full variable domain is DGGITQSPKYLFRKEGQNVTLSCEQNLNHDAMYWYRQDPGQGLRLIYYSQIVNDFQKGDIAEGYSVSREKKESFPLTVTSAQKNPTAFYLCASSSSGTSGAETQYFGPGTRLLVL.

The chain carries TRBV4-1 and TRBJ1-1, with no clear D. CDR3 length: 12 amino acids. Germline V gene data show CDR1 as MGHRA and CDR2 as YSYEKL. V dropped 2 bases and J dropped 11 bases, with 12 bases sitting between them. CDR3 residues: CASSQLGFGAFF. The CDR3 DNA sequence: TGCGCCAGCAGCCAACTCGGGTTCGGGGCTTTCTTT.

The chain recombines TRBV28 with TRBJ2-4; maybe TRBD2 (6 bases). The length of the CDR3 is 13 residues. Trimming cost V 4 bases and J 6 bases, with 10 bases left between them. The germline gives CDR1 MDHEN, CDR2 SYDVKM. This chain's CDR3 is CASSSRRGNIQYF. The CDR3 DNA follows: TGTGCCAGCAGTTCTCGGCGGGGAAACATTCAGTACTTC.

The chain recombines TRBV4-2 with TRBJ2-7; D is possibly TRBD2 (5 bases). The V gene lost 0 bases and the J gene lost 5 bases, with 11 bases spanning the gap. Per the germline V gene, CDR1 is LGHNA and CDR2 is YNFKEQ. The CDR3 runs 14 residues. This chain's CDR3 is CASSQEWRKDEQYF. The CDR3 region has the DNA TGTGCCAGCAGCCAAGAGTGGAGGAAGGACGAGCAGTACTTC.

The CDR3 DNA reads TGCGCCAGCAGCCCGAGCCTACAGGGGGCGATGGCTTATGGCTACACCTTC. It specifies CASSPSLQGAMAYGYTF. V gene TRBV4-1 combines with J gene TRBJ1-2; 9 positions agree with TRBD1. With V trimmed by 4 bases and J by 5 bases, 14 bases remained unmatched. CDR1 MGHRA and CDR2 YSYEKL come from the germline V gene. The CDR3 is 17 amino acids.

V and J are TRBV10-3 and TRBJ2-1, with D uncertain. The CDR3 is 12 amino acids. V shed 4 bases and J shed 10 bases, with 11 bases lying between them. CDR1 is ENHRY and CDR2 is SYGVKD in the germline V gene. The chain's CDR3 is CAISGDNREQFF. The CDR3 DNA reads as TGTGCCATCAGTGGAGACAACCGGGAGCAGTTCTTC.

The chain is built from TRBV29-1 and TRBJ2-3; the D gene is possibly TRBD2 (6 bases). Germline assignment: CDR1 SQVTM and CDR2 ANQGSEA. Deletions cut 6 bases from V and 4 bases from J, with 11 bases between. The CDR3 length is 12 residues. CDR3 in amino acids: CSVLSGADTQYF. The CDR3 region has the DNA TGCAGCGTCCTGTCGGGGGCAGATACGCAGTATTTT.

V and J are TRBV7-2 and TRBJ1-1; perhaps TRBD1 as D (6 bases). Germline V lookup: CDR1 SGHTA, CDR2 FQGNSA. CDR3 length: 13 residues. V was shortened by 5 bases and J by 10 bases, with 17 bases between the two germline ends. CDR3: CASSDQVGDTAFF. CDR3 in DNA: TGTGCCAGCAGCGACCAAGTGGGGGACACAGCTTTCTTT.